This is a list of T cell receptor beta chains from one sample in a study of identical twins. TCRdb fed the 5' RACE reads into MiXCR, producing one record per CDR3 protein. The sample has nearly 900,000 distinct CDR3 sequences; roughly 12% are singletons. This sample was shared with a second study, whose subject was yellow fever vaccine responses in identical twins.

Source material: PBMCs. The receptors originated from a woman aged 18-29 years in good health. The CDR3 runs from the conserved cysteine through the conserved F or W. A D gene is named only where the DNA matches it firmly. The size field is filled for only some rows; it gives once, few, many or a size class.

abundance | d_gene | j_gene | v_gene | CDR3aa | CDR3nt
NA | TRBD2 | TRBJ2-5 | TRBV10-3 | CAVRTGTSGEETQYF | TGTGCCGTCCGAACCGGGACTAGCGGCGAAGAGACCCAGTACTTC
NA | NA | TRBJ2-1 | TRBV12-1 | CASSFEVGGAYNEQFF | TGTGCCAGCAGCTTTGAGGTAGGGGGCGCCTACAATGAGCAGTTCTTC
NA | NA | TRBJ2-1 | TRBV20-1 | CSAGEVEQFF | TGCAGTGCTGGTGAGGTTGAGCAGTTCTTC
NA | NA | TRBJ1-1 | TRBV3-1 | CASSQGLTLYTEAFF | TGTGCCAGCAGCCAAGGTCTCACCTTATACACTGAAGCTTTCTTT
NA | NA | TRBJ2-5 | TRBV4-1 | CASSHRAGQETQYF | TGCGCCAGCAGCCACAGGGCGGGGCAAGAGACCCAGTACTTC
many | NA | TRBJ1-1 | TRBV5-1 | CASSLTVLADTEAFF | TGCGCCAGCAGCTTGACGGTCCTTGCGGACACTGAAGCTTTCTTT
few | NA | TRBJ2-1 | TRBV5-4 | CASRARDSSSYNEQFF | TGTGCCAGCAGAGCCCGGGACTCCAGCTCCTACAATGAGCAGTTCTTC
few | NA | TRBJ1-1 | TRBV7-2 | CASKKDSLFTEAFF | TGTGCCAGCAAAAAAGACAGTCTTTTTACTGAAGCTTTCTTT
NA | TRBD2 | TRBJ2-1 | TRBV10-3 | CAIRPGLAGGDNEQFF | TGTGCCATCAGACCGGGACTAGCGGGAGGGGACAATGAGCAGTTCTTC
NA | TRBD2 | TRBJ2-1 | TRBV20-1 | CSANLAGGPNEQFF | TGCAGTGCTAATCTAGCGGGGGGGCCAAATGAGCAGTTCTTC
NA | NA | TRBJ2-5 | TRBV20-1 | CSARDRLRGPQETQYF | TGCAGTGCTAGGGACCGCCTCCGGGGTCCCCAAGAGACCCAGTACTTC
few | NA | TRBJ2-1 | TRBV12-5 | CASGLVAGKVNEQFF | TGTGCTAGTGGTTTGGTGGCGGGAAAGGTCAATGAGCAGTTCTTC
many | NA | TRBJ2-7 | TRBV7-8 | CASSLETVFGGVSPYEQYF | TGTGCCAGCAGCTTAGAAACGGTATTCGGCGGAGTCTCCCCCTACGAGCAGTACTTC
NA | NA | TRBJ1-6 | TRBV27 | CASKLASWDSPLHF | TGTGCCAGCAAGCTAGCGTCCTGGGATTCACCCCTCCACTTT
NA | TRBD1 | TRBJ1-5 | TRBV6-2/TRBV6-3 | CASSYLPGQDQHF | TGTGCCAGCAGTTACTTACCGGGACAGGATCAGCATTTT
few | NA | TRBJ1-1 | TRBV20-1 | CSARLAGSPMNTEAFF | TGCAGTGCTAGATTGGCGGGCAGCCCCATGAACACTGAAGCTTTCTTT
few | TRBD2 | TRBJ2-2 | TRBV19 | CARKRGRSSTGELFF | TGTGCCAGGAAGCGGGGGCGGTCCAGCACCGGGGAGCTGTTTTTT
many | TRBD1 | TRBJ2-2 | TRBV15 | CATSRTGQGIGELFF | TGTGCCACCAGCAGAACGGGACAGGGGATTGGGGAGCTGTTTTTT
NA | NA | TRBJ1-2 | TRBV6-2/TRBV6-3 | CASSYSRGVYGYTF | TGTGCCAGCAGTTACTCGAGGGGGGTCTATGGCTACACCTTC
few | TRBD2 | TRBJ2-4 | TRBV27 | CASSPRGLAGVENIQYF | TGTGCCAGCAGTCCCCGAGGACTAGCGGGAGTGGAAAACATTCAGTACTTC
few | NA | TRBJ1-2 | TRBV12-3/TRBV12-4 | CASSLRRARGGYTF | TGTGCCAGCAGTTTAAGGCGGGCCCGGGGGGGCTACACCTTC
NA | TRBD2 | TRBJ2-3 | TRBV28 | CASSRGAGPGDTQYF | TGTGCCAGCTCCCGGGGAGCGGGGCCTGGGGATACGCAGTATTTT
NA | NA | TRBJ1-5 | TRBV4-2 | CASSQVGGTSGNQPQHF | TGTGCCAGCAGCCAAGTGGGGGGGACCTCAGGCAATCAGCCCCAGCATTTT
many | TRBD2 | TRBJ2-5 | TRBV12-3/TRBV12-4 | CASSPIFAGGPETQYF | TGTGCCAGCAGTCCCATCTTCGCGGGGGGGCCGGAGACCCAGTACTTC
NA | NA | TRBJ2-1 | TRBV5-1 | CASSFNRVISYNEQFF | TGCGCCAGCAGCTTCAACAGGGTTATCTCCTACAATGAGCAGTTCTTC
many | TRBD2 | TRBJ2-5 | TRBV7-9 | CASSTGTSGHGTQYF | TGTGCCAGCAGCACAGGGACTAGCGGCCATGGGACCCAGTACTTC
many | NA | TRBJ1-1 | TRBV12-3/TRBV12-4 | CASSFLSYTEAFF | TGTGCCAGCAGTTTCCTCAGCTACACTGAAGCTTTCTTT
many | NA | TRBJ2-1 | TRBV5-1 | CASSPEVSGKNEQFF | TGCGCCAGCAGCCCCGAGGTTAGCGGAAAGAATGAGCAGTTCTTC